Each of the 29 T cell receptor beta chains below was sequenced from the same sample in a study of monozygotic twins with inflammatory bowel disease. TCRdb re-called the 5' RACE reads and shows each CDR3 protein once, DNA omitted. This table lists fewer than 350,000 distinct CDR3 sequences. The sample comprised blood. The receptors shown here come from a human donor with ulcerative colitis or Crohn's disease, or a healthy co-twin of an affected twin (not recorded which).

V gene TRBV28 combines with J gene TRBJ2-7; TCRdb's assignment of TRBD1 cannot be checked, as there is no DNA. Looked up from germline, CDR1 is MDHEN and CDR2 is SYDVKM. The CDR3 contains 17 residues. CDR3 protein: CASSPQRQGTRIYEQYF.

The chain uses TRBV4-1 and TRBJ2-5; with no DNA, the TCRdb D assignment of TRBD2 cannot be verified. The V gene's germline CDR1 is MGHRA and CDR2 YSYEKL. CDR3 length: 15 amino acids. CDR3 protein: CASSQTGLVKETQYF.

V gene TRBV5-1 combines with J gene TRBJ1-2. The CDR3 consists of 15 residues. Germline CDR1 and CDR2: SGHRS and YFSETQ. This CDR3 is CASSLTESADYGYTF.

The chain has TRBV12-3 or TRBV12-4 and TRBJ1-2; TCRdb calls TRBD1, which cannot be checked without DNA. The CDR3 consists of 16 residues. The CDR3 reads CASSSYTGTGGSGYTF.

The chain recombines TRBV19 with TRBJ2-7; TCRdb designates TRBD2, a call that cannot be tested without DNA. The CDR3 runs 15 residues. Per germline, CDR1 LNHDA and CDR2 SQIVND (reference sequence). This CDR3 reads CASSMGLAGSNEQYF.

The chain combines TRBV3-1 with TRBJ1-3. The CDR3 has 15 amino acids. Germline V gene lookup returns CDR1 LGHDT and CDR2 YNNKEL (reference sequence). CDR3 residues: CASSQVSLSGNTIYF.

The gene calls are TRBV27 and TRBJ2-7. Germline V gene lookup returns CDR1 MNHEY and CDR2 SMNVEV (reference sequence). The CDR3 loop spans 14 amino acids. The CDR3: CASSLSGGYYEQYF.

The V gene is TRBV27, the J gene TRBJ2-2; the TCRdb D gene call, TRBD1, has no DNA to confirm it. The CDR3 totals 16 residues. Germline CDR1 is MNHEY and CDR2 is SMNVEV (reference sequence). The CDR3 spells CASSLLGGRDTGELFF.

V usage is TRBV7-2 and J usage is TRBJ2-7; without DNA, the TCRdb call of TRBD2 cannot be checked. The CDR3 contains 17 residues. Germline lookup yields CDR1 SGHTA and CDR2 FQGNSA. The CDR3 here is CASSLVVRRGSSYEQYF.

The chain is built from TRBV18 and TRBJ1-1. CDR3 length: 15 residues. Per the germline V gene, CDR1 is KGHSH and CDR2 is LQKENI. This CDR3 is CASSPREAMNTEAFF.

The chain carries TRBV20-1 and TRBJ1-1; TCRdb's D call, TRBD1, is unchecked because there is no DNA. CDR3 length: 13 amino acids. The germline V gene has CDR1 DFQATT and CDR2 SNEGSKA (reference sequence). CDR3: CSARTGTNAEAFF.

CDR3 amino acids: CSARLAGGGAEQFF. V gene TRBV20-1 combines with J gene TRBJ2-1; TCRdb proposes TRBD2, but this gene call is untestable without DNA. The CDR3 runs 14 residues. Germline CDR1 is DFQATT and CDR2 is SNEGSKA (reference sequence).

The CDR3 loop reads CASSDRANRRSYEQYF. The genes are TRBV6-1 and TRBJ2-7; TCRdb's D call, TRBD1, is unchecked because there is no DNA. The CDR3 is 16 residues long. From germline, CDR1 is MNHNS and CDR2 SASEGT.

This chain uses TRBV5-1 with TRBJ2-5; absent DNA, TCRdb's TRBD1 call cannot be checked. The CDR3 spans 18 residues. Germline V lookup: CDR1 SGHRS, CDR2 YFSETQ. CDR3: CASSRSGGGPQYQETQYF.

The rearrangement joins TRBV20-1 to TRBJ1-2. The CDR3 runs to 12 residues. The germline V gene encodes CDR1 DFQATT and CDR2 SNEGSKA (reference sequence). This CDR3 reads CSASGPALGYTF.

CDR3 sequence: CASSRSTGGASEAFF. The genes are TRBV7-2 and TRBJ1-1; TCRdb reports TRBD1, a call that lacks DNA to check it against. Germline V gene data show CDR1 as SGHTA and CDR2 as FQGNSA. CDR3 size: 15 residues.

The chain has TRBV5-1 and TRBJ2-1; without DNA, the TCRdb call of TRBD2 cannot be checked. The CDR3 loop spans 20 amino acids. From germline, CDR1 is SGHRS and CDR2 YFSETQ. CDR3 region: CASSLAGGLAPLGTYNEQFF.

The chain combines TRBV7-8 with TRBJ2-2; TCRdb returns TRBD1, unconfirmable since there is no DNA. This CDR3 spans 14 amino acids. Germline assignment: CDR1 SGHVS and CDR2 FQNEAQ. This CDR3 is CASSLGTDTGELFF.

The CDR3 sequence: CATSDKREVRDTQYF. J is TRBJ2-3 and V is TRBV24-1; absent DNA, TCRdb's TRBD2 call cannot be checked. The CDR3 runs 15 residues. Per the germline V gene, CDR1 is KGHDR and CDR2 is SFDVKD.

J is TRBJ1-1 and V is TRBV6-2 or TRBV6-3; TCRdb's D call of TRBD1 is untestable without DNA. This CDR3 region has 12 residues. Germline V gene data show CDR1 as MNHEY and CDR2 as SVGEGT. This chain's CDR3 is CASRGTEVEAFF.

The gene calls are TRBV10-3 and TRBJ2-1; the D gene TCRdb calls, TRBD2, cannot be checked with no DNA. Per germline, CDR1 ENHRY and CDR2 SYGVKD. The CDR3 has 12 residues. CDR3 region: CAISDGGNEQFF.

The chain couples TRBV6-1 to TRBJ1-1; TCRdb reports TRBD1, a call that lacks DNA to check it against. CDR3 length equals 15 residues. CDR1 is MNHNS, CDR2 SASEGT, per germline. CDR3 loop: CATRSGGQLNTEAFF.

CDR3 amino acids: CASSLTGTPYEQYF. V usage is TRBV5-1 and J usage is TRBJ2-7. This CDR3 has 14 residues. From germline, CDR1 is SGHRS and CDR2 YFSETQ.

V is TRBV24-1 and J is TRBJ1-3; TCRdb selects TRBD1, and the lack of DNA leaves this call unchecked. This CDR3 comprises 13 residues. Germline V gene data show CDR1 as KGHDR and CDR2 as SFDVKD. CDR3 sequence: CATISGSGNTIYF.

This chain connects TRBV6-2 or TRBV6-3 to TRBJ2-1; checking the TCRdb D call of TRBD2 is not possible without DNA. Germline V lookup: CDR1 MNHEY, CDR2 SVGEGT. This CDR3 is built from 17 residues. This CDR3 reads CASSFPGSGRVYNEQFF.

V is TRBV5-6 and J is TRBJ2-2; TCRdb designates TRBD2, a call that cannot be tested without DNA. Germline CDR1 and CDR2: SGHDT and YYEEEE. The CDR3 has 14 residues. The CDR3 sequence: CASSLGLGSGELFF.

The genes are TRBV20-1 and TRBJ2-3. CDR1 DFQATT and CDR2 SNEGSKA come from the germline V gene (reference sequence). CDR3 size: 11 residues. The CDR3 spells CSARSGDTQYF.

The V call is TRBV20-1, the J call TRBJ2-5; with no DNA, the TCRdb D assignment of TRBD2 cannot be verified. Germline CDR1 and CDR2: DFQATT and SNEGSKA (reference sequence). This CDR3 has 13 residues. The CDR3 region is CSAEKRGAETQYF.

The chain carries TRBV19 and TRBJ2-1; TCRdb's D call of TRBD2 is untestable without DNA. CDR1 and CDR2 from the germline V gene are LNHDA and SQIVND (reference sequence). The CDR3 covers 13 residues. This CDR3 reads CASSIGGHNEQFF.